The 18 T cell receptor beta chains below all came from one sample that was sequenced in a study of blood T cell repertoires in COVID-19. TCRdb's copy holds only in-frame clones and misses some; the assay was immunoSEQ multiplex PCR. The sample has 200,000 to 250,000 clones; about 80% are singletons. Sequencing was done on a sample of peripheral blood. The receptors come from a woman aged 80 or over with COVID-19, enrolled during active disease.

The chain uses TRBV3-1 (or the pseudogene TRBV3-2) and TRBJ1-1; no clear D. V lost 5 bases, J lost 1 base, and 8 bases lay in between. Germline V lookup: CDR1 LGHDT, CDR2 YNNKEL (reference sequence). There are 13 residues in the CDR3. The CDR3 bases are TGTGCCAGCAGCACAGCAGCGAACACTGAAGCTTTCTTT. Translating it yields CASSTAANTEAFF.

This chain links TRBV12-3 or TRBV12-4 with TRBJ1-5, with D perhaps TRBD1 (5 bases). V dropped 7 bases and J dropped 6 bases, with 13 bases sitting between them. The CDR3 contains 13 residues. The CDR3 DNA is TGTGCCAGCAAGGGAGGGGTTGTTCAGCCCCAGCATTTT. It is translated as CASKGGVVQPQHF.

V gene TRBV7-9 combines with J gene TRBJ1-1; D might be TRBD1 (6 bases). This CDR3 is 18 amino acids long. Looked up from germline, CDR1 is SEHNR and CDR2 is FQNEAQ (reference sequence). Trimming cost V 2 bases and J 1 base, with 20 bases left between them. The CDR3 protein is CASSLKGGAGRGNTEAFF. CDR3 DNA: TGTGCCAGCAGCTTAAAAGGAGGTGCGGGCAGGGGGAACACTGAAGCTTTCTTT. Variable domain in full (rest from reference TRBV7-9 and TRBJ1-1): DTGVSQNPRHKITKRGQNVTFRCDPISEHNRLYWYRQTLGQGPEFLTYFQNEAQLEKSRLLSDRFSAERPKGSFSTLEIQRTEQGDSAMYLCASSLKGGAGRGNTEAFFGQGTRLTVV.

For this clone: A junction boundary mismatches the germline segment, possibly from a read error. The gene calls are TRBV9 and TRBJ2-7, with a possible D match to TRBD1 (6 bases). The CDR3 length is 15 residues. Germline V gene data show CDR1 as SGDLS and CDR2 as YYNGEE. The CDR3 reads CASSVEGDTGYVQYF. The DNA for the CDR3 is TGTGCCAGCAGCGTAGAGGGGGACACCGGCTACGTGCAGTACTTC.

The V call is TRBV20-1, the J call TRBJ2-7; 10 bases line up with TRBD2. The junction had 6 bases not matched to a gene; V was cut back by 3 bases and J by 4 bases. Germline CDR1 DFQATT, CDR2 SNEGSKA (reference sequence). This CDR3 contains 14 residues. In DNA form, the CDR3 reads TGCAGTGCTAGTAATAGCGGGGGGTTGTACGAGCAGTACTTC. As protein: CSASNSGGLYEQYF.

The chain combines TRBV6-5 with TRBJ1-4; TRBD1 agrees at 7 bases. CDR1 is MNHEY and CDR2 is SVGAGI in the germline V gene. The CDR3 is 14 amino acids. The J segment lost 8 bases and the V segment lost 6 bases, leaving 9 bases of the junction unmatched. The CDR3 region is CASRTTGTGEKLFF. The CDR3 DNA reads TGTGCCAGCAGGACGACAGGGACGGGAGAAAAACTGTTTTTT.

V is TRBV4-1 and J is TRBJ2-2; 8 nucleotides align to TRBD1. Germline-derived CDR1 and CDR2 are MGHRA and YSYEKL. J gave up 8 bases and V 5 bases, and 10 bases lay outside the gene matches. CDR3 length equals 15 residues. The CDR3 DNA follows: TGCGCCAGCAGCGGACAGGGCGGGAAGTCTGGGGAGCTGTTTTTT. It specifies CASSGQGGKSGELFF.

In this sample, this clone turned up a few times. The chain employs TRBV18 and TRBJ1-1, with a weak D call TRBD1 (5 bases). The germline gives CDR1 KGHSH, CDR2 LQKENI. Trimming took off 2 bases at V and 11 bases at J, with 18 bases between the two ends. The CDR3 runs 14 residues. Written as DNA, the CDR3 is TGTGCCAGCTCACCAGGAAATCAGGGCATCGGGGCTTTCTTT. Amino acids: CASSPGNQGIGAFF.

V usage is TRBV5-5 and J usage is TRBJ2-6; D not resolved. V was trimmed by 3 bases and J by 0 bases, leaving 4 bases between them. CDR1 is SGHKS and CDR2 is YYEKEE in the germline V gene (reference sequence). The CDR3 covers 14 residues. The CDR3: CASSWLSGANVLTF. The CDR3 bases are TGTGCCAGCAGCTGGCTCTCTGGGGCCAACGTCCTGACTTTC.

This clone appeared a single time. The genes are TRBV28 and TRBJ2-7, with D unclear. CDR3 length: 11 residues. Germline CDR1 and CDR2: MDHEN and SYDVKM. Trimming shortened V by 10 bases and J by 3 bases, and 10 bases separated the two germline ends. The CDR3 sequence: CATSQRYEQYF. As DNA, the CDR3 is TGTGCCACCTCCCAGCGCTACGAGCAGTACTTC.

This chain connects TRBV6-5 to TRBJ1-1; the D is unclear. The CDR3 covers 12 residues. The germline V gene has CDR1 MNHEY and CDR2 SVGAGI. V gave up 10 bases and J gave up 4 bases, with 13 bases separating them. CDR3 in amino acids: CATNGVGTEAFF. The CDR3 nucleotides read TGTGCCACTAACGGGGTCGGCACTGAAGCTTTCTTT.

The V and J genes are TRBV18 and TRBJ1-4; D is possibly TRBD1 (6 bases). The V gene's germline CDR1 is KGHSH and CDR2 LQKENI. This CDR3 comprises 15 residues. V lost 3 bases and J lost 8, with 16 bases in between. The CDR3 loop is CASSPGARAREKLFF. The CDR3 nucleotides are TGTGCCAGCTCACCGGGGGCGCGGGCACGAGAAAAACTGTTTTTT.

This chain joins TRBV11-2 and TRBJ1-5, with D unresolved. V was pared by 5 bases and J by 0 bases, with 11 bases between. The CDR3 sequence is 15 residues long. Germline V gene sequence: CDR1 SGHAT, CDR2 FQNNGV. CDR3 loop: CASSLTSGSNQPQHF. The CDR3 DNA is TGTGCCAGCAGCCTGACATCAGGTAGCAATCAGCCCCAGCATTTT.

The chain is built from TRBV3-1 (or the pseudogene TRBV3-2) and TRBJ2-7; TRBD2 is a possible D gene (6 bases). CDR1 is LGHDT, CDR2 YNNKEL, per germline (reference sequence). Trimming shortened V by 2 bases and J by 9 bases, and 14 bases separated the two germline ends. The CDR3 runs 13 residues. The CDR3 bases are TGTGCCAGCAGCCAATTGTCGGGAGTGGTGCAGTACTTC. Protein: CASSQLSGVVQYF.

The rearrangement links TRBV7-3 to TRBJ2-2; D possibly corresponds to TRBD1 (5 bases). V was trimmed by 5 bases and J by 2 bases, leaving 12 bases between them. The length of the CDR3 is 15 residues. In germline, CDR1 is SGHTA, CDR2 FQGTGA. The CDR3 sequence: CASSQGRSNTGELFF. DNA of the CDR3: TGTGCCAGCAGCCAGGGCCGATCAAACACCGGGGAGCTGTTTTTT.

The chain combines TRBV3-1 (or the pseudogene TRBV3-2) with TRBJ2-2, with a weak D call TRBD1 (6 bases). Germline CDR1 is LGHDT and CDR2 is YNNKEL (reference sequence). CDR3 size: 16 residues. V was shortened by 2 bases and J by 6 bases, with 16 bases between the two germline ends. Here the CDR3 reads CASSQTGNLGAGELFF. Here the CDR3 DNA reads TGTGCCAGCAGCCAAACAGGGAACCTCGGGGCCGGGGAGCTGTTTTTT.

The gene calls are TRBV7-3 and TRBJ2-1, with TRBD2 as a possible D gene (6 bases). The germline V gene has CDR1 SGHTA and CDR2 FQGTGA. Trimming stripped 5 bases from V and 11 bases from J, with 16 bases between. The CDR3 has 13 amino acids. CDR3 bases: TGTGCCAGCAGCCCCAGGGAGGCCGGGCAGCAGTTCTTC. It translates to CASSPREAGQQFF.

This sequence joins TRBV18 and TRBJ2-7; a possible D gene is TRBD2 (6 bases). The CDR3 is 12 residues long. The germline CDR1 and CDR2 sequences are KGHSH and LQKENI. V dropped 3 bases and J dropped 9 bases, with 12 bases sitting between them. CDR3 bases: TGTGCCAGCTCACCCGGGAGCGGTGGGCAGTACTTC. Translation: CASSPGSGGQYF.